This T cell receptor beta chain was sequenced in a study of OX40 agonist ivuxolimab in advanced cancers. The wider study: Allowance was made for prior anti-PD-1, anti-PD-L1 or anti-CTLA-4 therapy, and roughly 40% had some.

With regard to this clone: What it binds is not known.

Study conclusions and caveats: In a subset of nonresponders, normalized T-cell clonal expansion was also low. Patients with a partial response at 0.1-3.0 mg/kg had among the lowest clonal expansion.

Only in-frame clones appear in the TCRdb table, and some are missing; sequencing was by immunoSEQ multiplex PCR. The sample lists 50,000 to 55,000 clones; over 80% were seen once. The sequencing here drew on CD4+ or CD8+ T cells sorted from blood, taken in a trial of the OX40 agonist ivuxolimab. This receptor was taken from an adult with an advanced solid tumor such as melanoma, head and neck, liver or kidney cancer.

The CDR3 DNA follows: TGCGCCAGCAGTTTGTACAGGGATGGCTACACCTTC. The encoded protein is CASSLYRDGYTF. This chain links TRBV10-2 with TRBJ1-2, with a weak D call TRBD1 (6 bases). The CDR3 consists of 12 residues. Germline V CDR1 and CDR2: WSHSY, SAAADI. V shed 5 bases and J shed 6 bases, with 10 bases lying between them.